Listed below are T cell receptor beta chains from one sample, sequenced in a study of cytomegalovirus exposure and HLA in healthy donors. TCRdb's table, derived via immunoSEQ multiplex PCR, lists solely in-frame clones and lacks some. The table shows approximately 110,000 clones, with around 70% occurring only once. Source material: PBMCs. These receptors were obtained from a man aged 25-45 years in good health and CMV-seropositive. Each CDR3 is given with its conserved first and last residue. A D gene is named only where the DNA matches it firmly. The size field is filled for only some rows; it gives once, few, many or a size class.

CDR3 DNA,CDR3 protein,D gene,V gene,clone size,J gene
TGCGCCAGCAGCTGGCGGGAGCCACAAGAGACCCAGTACTTC,CASSWREPQETQYF,TRBD2,TRBV5-1,few,TRBJ2-5
TGTGCCAGCAGTAAAGGGGTCGGGAGGGGTGAGCAGTTCTTC,CASSKGVGRGEQFF,TRBD2,TRBV28,.,TRBJ2-1
TGCAGCGTTGAAGAAGGACAGGGCGGGAGCTACACCTTC,CSVEEGQGGSYTF,TRBD1,TRBV29-1,.,TRBJ1-2
TGTGCCAGCAGGGCGGACAGGGAGGGTAACTATGGCTACACCTTC,CASRADREGNYGYTF,TRBD1,TRBV2,.,TRBJ1-2
TGTGCCAGCAGCACCGGACAAGCCCCCCGCGAGACCCAGTACTTC,CASSTGQAPRETQYF,.,TRBV11-2,.,TRBJ2-5
TGTGCCAGCAGCTTAGTAGGGGGGGTCAGGGAGACCCAGTACTTC,CASSLVGGVRETQYF,.,TRBV11-2,once,TRBJ2-5
TGTGCCAGCAGCTTGCTCACCGGGACAGCCGGTGAGCAGTTCTTC,CASSLLTGTAGEQFF,TRBD1,TRBV5-4,.,TRBJ2-1
TGTGCCAGCAACTCGATTGACTGGAACACCGGGGAGCTGTTTTTT,CASNSIDWNTGELFF,.,TRBV6-1,.,TRBJ2-2
TGTGCCAGCAGTTACTTGGGTCCACAGGGGCTCTATGGCTACACCTTC,CASSYLGPQGLYGYTF,TRBD1,TRBV6-5,.,TRBJ1-2
TGTGCCAGCAGCAAGGTGGTAGCGGAAGAGACCCAGTACTTC,CASSKVVAEETQYF,.,TRBV21-1,.,TRBJ2-5
TGTGCCAGCAGTGGGACAGCCACCACGACCCAGTACTTC,CASSGTATTTQYF,TRBD1,TRBV27,.,TRBJ2-5
TGTGCCAGCAGTGAAAAGACACTTGCAACTAATGAAAAACTGTTTTTT,CASSEKTLATNEKLFF,.,TRBV2,.,TRBJ1-4
TGTGCCAGTAGTATGACACAGGGCACTGAAGCTTTCTTT,CASSMTQGTEAFF,.,TRBV19,.,TRBJ1-1
TGTGCCAGCAGCGTAGATCTCGAGGGGGCCGGCTATGGCTACACCTTC,CASSVDLEGAGYGYTF,TRBD1,TRBV9,.,TRBJ1-2
TGTGCCACCAGTCCCCTACGGGGTGCCTATGGCTACACCTTC,CATSPLRGAYGYTF,.,TRBV15,few,TRBJ1-2
TGTGCCAGTAGCCCGGGACAGGCCCCCGGTGGTGTTGGCTACACCTTC,CASSPGQAPGGVGYTF,TRBD1,TRBV19,.,TRBJ1-2
TGTGCCATCAGTGTGAAGCTGAACACTGAAGCTTTCTTT,CAISVKLNTEAFF,.,TRBV10-3,.,TRBJ1-1
TGCAGCGTCCAGGGTGGAGAAGCTTTCTTT,CSVQGGEAFF,.,TRBV29-1,.,TRBJ1-1